This passage covers 4 T cell receptor beta chains from one sample sequenced in a study of beta chain features in type 1 diabetes. Study-wide findings and caveats: In every one of the four CD4+ subsets, TCRB CDR3s were moderately but significantly shorter in Type 1 diabetes patients.

Every isolated RNA sample was fully reverse transcribed, so sequencing captured expressed TCRB transcripts. TCRdb's table, derived via immunoSEQ multiplex PCR, lists solely in-frame clones and lacks some. Of about 650,000 clones listed, around 11% are singletons. No antigen has been assigned to these receptors. What was sequenced was naive CD4+ T cells from blood. These receptors all stem from a man aged 25 to 45 with type 1 diabetes.

This chain uses TRBV10-3 with TRBJ1-1; no reliable D call. Germline assignment: CDR1 ENHRY and CDR2 SYGVKD. Trimming removed 0 bases at V and 8 bases at J, with 7 bases between. The CDR3 contains 12 residues. CDR3 region: CAISESRKEAFF. In nucleotides, the CDR3 is TGTGCCATCAGTGAGTCGAGGAAGGAAGCTTTCTTT.

This clone has a handful of counts. The chain combines TRBV9 with TRBJ2-1; possible D gene TRBD2, 6 bases. V shed 0 bases and J shed 3 bases, with 13 bases lying between them. The V gene's germline CDR1 is SGDLS and CDR2 YYNGEE. The CDR3 is 16 residues long. The chain's CDR3 is CASSVAAGRSYNEQFF. The CDR3, as DNA: TGTGCCAGCAGCGTAGCGGCGGGACGGAGCTACAATGAGCAGTTCTTC.

The chain links TRBV9 to TRBJ2-7; 11 bases are a match to TRBD2. CDR1 and CDR2 (germline): SGDLS, YYNGEE. This CDR3 region has 14 residues. The V segment lost 4 bases and the J segment 3 bases; nucleotides outside the gene matches: 3. This CDR3 is CASSPGLAVYEQYF. CDR3 bases: TGTGCCAGCAGCCCGGGACTAGCGGTCTACGAGCAGTACTTC.

This clone was seen a handful of times. The rearrangement joins TRBV15 to TRBJ2-3; TRBD2 might be the D (5 bases). The CDR3 runs to 17 residues. Per germline, CDR1 LNHNV and CDR2 YYDKDF (reference sequence). Trimming cost V 0 bases and J 2 bases, with 15 bases left between them. The CDR3 spells CATSREKTPGITDTQYF. Here the CDR3 DNA reads TGTGCCACCAGCAGAGAAAAAACCCCCGGGATCACAGATACGCAGTATTTT. The whole variable domain, filled in from reference TRBV15 and TRBJ2-3, reads DAMVIQNPRYQVTQFGKPVTLSCSQTLNHNVMYWYQQKSSQAPKLLFHYYDKDFNNEADTPDNFQSRRPNTSFCFLDIRSPGLGDTAMYLCATSREKTPGITDTQYFGPGTRLTVL.